The rows below give T cell receptor beta chains drawn from one sample of a study of T-cell reconstitution after alpha-beta-depleted transplantation in children. Each CDR3 protein gets one entry after TCRdb re-called the PCR reads with MiXCR. This repertoire shows 98,000 or so distinct CDR3 sequences, about 6.4% found once; its top ten account for 20% to 25%. Sequenced here: PBMCs, mostly from graft donor cells, sampled 360 days after TCRalphabeta/CD19-depleted stem cell transplant. These receptors all stem from a male patient aged 2-15 years who had a stem cell transplant for acute lymphoblastic leukemia, so the T cells may come from the graft donor. Both conserved end residues are part of each CDR3.

j_call,v_call,cdr3_length,cdr3_aa
TRBJ2-3,TRBV11-2,15,CASSLEPGWGDTQYF
TRBJ2-1,TRBV10-3,12,CAMDAGMGEQFF
TRBJ2-3,TRBV4-3,14,CASSRGLFTDTQYF
TRBJ2-1,TRBV14,17,CASSFRPRQGPYNEQFF
TRBJ1-4,TRBV12-3/TRBV12-4,16,CASSPLGQGTNEKLFF
TRBJ1-2,TRBV7-2,14,CASSLRPANYGYTF
TRBJ2-7,TRBV9,15,CASSVGGIGSYEQYF
TRBJ2-7,TRBV28,16,CASSLKIGRGGYEQYF
TRBJ2-2,TRBV28,16,CASSLLGLVNTGELFF
TRBJ1-6,TRBV7-2,16,CASSLASGVYNSPLHF